The text below deals with one T cell receptor beta chain. Its matching antigen is unknown. J lost 0 bases, V lost 7 bases, and 13 bases had no gene match. Germline V gene lookup returns CDR1 SGHAT and CDR2 FQNNGV. The CDR3 has 17 amino acids. The sample comes from a study of shared clonotypes between healthy human individuals. It was at deep level that the assay was run. Some clones are missing from TCRdb's copy, which holds only in-frame ones; the method was immunoSEQ multiplex PCR. The sample has roughly 2.5 million clones, just over 90% seen once. The study, taken as a whole, reports: Clonotypes shared by all four donors outscored non-shared clonotypes in generation probability.

Sequenced: naive CD4+ T cells sorted from blood. The subset: CD45RA+ positively selected. The TCR was taken from a man aged 18 to 29 in good health. This rearrangement joins TRBV11-2 to TRBJ2-5, with 8 bases identical to TRBD2. CDR3 nucleotide sequence: TGTGCCAGCATGGAGGGGCGGGGGGCCCGAGACCAAGAGACCCAGTACTTC. It encodes CASMEGRGARDQETQYF.